Sequencing of this T cell receptor (beta chain) was carried out in a study of Graves' ophthalmopathy and Graves' hyperthyroidism. The junction had 11 bases not matched to a gene; V was cut back by 9 bases and J by 4 bases. The germline CDR1 and CDR2 sequences are LNHNV and YYDKDF (reference sequence). The CDR3 loop spans 17 amino acids. The study amplified TCR beta CDR3 regions using RNA transcripts. First-round RT-PCR employed HTBI primers, with a second-round multiplex PCR after it. TCRdb re-called the multiplex PCR reads with MiXCR, one entry per CDR3 protein. The sample carries about 480,000 distinct CDR3 sequences, around an eighth recorded once. There are many counts of this clonotype.

The genes are TRBV15 and TRBJ2-2; 13 positions agree with TRBD2. Sequences were obtained from blood. This receptor was taken from a woman younger than 45 with Graves' ophthalmopathy. The CDR3 DNA reads as TGTGCCACAGCCTCGACTAGCGGGAGGTTGGGCACCGGGGAGCTGTTTTTT. Its protein product is CATASTSGRLGTGELFF.